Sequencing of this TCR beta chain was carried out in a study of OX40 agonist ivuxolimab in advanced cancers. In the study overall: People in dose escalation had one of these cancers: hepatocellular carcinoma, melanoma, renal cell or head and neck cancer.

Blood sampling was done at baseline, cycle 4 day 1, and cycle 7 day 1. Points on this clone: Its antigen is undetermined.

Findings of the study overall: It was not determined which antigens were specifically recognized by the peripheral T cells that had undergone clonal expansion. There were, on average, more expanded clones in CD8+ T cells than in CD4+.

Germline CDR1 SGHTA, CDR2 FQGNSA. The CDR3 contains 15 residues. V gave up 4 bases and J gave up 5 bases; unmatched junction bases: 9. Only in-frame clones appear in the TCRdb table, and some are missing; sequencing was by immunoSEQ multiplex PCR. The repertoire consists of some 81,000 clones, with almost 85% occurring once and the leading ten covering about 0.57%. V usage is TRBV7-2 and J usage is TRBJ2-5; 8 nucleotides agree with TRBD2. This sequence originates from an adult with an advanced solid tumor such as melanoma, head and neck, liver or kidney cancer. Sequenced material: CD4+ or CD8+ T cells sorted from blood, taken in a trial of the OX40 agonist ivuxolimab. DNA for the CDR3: TGTGCCAGCAGCTCAACGGGGGGGCCGCGGGAGACCCAGTACTTC. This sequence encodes CASSSTGGPRETQYF.